These 28 T cell receptor beta chains were all obtained from the same sample, sequenced in a study of shared clonotypes between healthy human individuals. Only in-frame clones appear in the TCRdb table, and some are missing; sequencing was by immunoSEQ multiplex PCR. The sample includes 1,500,000 or so clones, 96% of them seen just once. Sequencing was done on a sample of naive CD4+ T cells sorted from blood. The subset is: CD45RA+ positively selected. All receptors derive from a man younger than 40 in good health.

The chain recombines TRBV10-3 with TRBJ1-1, with TRBD1 matching over 7 bases. The germline gives CDR1 ENHRY, CDR2 SYGVKD. V shed 5 bases, J shed 3 bases, and the junction held 0 bases outside the gene matches. This CDR3 comprises 12 residues. The CDR3 spells CAISTGDTEAFF. Here the CDR3 DNA reads TGTGCCATCAGTACAGGGGACACTGAAGCTTTCTTT.

This clone was seen more than once but under ten times. The chain has TRBV18 and TRBJ2-1; a possible D gene is TRBD2 (6 bases). The CDR3 has 12 residues. The V end lost 1 base, the J end lost 8 bases, and 6 bases lay between the germline ends. From germline, CDR1 is KGHSH and CDR2 LQKENI. The CDR3 loop is CASSPRGDEQFF. CDR3 sequence (DNA): TGTGCCAGCTCACCACGGGGGGATGAGCAGTTCTTC.

The chain employs TRBV5-4 and TRBJ2-1; 16 bases map to TRBD2. With 4 bases clipped from V and 9 bases from J, the junction kept 13 bases outside the gene matches. Looked up from germline, CDR1 is SGHNT and CDR2 is YYREEE (reference sequence). The CDR3 contains 18 residues. In nucleotides, the CDR3 is TGTGCCAGCAGCCCCGGGACTAGCGGGAGGGCCACGCTTGGTGAGCAGTTCTTC. Protein: CASSPGTSGRATLGEQFF.

The rearrangement links TRBV5-1 to TRBJ1-1; a possible D gene is TRBD1 (6 bases). The CDR3 has 16 amino acids. Deletions cut 2 bases from V and 0 bases from J, with 14 bases between. Germline CDR1 is SGHRS and CDR2 is YFSETQ. CDR3 residues: CASSLNQGTVNTEAFF. CDR3 in DNA: TGCGCCAGCAGCTTAAACCAGGGGACCGTGAACACTGAAGCTTTCTTT. Supplemented by reference TRBV5-1 and TRBJ1-1, the full variable domain reads KAGVTQTPRYLIKTRGQQVTLSCSPISGHRSVSWYQQTPGQGLQFLFEYFSETQRNKGNFPGRFSGRQFSNSRSEMNVSTLELGDSALYLCASSLNQGTVNTEAFFGQGTRLTVV.

The rearrangement joins TRBV7-9 to TRBJ1-2, with D tentatively TRBD1 (5 bases). There are 13 residues in the CDR3. Looked up from germline, CDR1 is SEHNR and CDR2 is FQNEAQ (reference sequence). Trimming took 1 base from V and 7 from J, leaving 10 bases between them. The CDR3 coding sequence is TGTGCCAGCAGCTTAGAGACAGAGGCTGGCTACACCTTC. Its protein is CASSLETEAGYTF. Complete variable domain (other parts from reference TRBV7-9 and TRBJ1-2): DTGVSQNPRHKITKRGQNVTFRCDPISEHNRLYWYRQTLGQGPEFLTYFQNEAQLEKSRLLSDRFSAERPKGSFSTLEIQRTEQGDSAMYLCASSLETEAGYTFGSGTRLTVV.

The chain has TRBV9 and TRBJ2-3, with D possibly matching TRBD2 (6 bases). The V gene lost 4 bases and the J gene lost 4 bases, with 28 bases spanning the gap. Germline V gene lookup returns CDR1 SGDLS and CDR2 YYNGEE. The CDR3 totals 19 residues. CDR3 sequence reads: CASSPRTTRGLSLADTQYF. CDR3 nucleotide sequence: TGTGCCAGCAGCCCCCGGACCACCCGGGGGTTGAGTTTGGCAGATACGCAGTATTTT.

For the CDR3, the DNA is TGTGCCAGCAGCTTGAGACTAGCGGGAGCCTACAATGAGCAGTTCTTC. This sequence encodes CASSLRLAGAYNEQFF. This rearrangement joins TRBV5-8 to TRBJ2-1; 12 nucleotides match TRBD2. With V trimmed by 1 base and J by 2 bases, 1 base remained unmatched. Germline-derived CDR1 and CDR2 are SGHTS and YDEGEE. The CDR3 loop spans 16 amino acids.

This chain joins TRBV18 and TRBJ2-3; 8 nucleotides line up with TRBD1. CDR3 length: 17 residues. The V gene end was trimmed by 0 bases and the J gene end by 0 bases; junction bases not matched to a gene: 5. CDR1 and CDR2 from the germline V gene are KGHSH and LQKENI. CDR3 region: CASSPPWTGPSTDTQYF. In DNA, the CDR3 is TGTGCCAGCTCACCACCGTGGACAGGGCCTAGCACAGATACGCAGTATTTT.

The CDR3 DNA reads TGCGCCAGCAGCCGGGCGGTGACTAGCGCAGAGACCCAGTACTTC. Encoded protein: CASSRAVTSAETQYF. The chain links TRBV5-1 to TRBJ2-5, with 8 bases identical to TRBD2. This CDR3 is 15 amino acids long. Per the germline V gene, CDR1 is SGHRS and CDR2 is YFSETQ. V shed 4 bases and J 4 bases; nucleotides not matched to a gene: 9.

The CDR3 coding sequence is TGTGCCAGCAGCTTGGTACAGGGGGCTGGGGCCAACGTCCTGACTTTC. This translates into CASSLVQGAGANVLTF. V gene TRBV7-9 combines with J gene TRBJ2-6; 8 nucleotides match TRBD1. Germline V gene lookup returns CDR1 SEHNR and CDR2 FQNEAQ (reference sequence). The CDR3 length is 16 residues. V lost 3 bases to trimming and J lost 2 bases; unmatched junction nucleotides: 3.

The chain employs TRBV30 and TRBJ2-1, with 10 nucleotides matching TRBD2. The germline V gene encodes CDR1 GTSNPN and CDR2 SVGIG (reference sequence). J gave up 8 bases and V 4 bases, and 2 bases lay outside the gene matches. The CDR3 contains 12 residues. CDR3 amino acids: CAWTSGSHEQFF. The CDR3 DNA is TGTGCCTGGACTAGCGGGAGTCATGAGCAGTTCTTC.

The V gene is TRBV28, the J gene TRBJ2-5, with 7 bases lining up with TRBD1. V was pared by 2 bases and J by 4 bases, with 7 bases of the junction left unmatched. Looked up from germline, CDR1 is MDHEN and CDR2 is SYDVKM. CDR3 length: 15 residues. CDR3 residues: CASSLSMRGRETQYF. The DNA of the CDR3 is TGTGCCAGCAGTTTAAGTATGAGGGGGCGAGAGACCCAGTACTTC.

The CDR3 spells CASSLLAGTGNEQFF. The CDR3 bases are TGCGCCAGCAGCTTACTAGCGGGAACTGGCAATGAGCAGTTCTTC. This sequence joins TRBV5-1 and TRBJ2-1; TRBD2 matches 10 bases. This CDR3 contains 15 residues. V shed 2 bases, J shed 6 bases, and the junction held 5 bases outside the gene matches. The germline V gene encodes CDR1 SGHRS and CDR2 YFSETQ.

Of note for this clone: Mismatch with germline at one junction end may stem from a read error. The V gene is TRBV7-9, the J gene TRBJ2-3; D remains unclear. The V gene's germline CDR1 is SEHNR and CDR2 FQNEAQ (reference sequence). The CDR3 loop spans 9 amino acids. CDR3 coding DNA: TGTGCCAGCAAAGATACGCAGTATTTT. As protein: CASKDTQYF.

As for this clone: Different DNA sequences within this sample yield the same CDR3. The chain uses TRBV29-1 and TRBJ2-7; the D gene is possibly TRBD1 (6 bases). The V end lost 4 bases, the J end lost 3 bases, and 7 bases lay between the germline ends. There are 11 residues in the CDR3. Germline CDR1 is SQVTM and CDR2 is ANQGSEA. The CDR3 is CSVGQVYEQYF. The CDR3 bases are TGCAGCGTTGGACAGGTCTACGAGCAGTACTTC.

The J gene is TRBJ2-2, the V gene TRBV6-6; D is unclear. The V gene lost 6 bases and the J gene lost 4 bases, with 9 bases spanning the gap. CDR3 length equals 13 residues. Germline loops: CDR1 MNHNY, CDR2 SVGAGI (reference sequence). CDR3 nucleotide sequence: TGTGCCAGCAGGTCTACAAGCACCGGGGAGCTGTTTTTT. Translated, it gives CASRSTSTGELFF.

The rearrangement uses TRBV9 and TRBJ2-2; D is perhaps TRBD1 (7 bases). This CDR3 has 15 residues. CDR1 SGDLS and CDR2 YYNGEE come from the germline V gene. With 3 bases removed from V and 8 bases from J, the gap between germline ends came to 17 bases. The CDR3 sequence is CASSATGTLSGELFF. The CDR3 DNA is TGTGCCAGCAGCGCGACAGGGACTTTGTCGGGGGAGCTGTTTTTT.

CDR3 amino acids: CARGSRGNTEAFF. As DNA, the CDR3 is TGTGCCCGCGGGTCGAGAGGGAACACTGAAGCTTTCTTT. V is TRBV6-5 and J is TRBJ1-1; D is unresolved. The V gene lost 11 bases and the J gene lost 1 base, with 14 bases spanning the gap. This CDR3 has 13 residues. Germline CDR1 MNHEY, CDR2 SVGAGI.

V is TRBV11-2 and J is TRBJ2-3, with 8 bases that match TRBD1. V shed 1 base, J shed 2 bases, and the junction held 14 bases outside the gene matches. CDR3 size: 19 residues. In germline, CDR1 is SGHAT, CDR2 FQNNGV. The CDR3 region has the DNA TGTGCCAGCAGCTTAGGATTTTCGTGGACAGGGAAGGACACAGATACGCAGTATTTT. It specifies CASSLGFSWTGKDTDTQYF.

In its sample, this clone was seen once. The CDR3 DNA reads TGCAGCGTTGAGGGTGCGGGACAGGGGACTTCGAGGACTGAAGCTTTCTTT. Residues: CSVEGAGQGTSRTEAFF. The chain recombines TRBV29-1 with TRBJ1-1; 10 bases align to TRBD1. The CDR3 is 17 residues long. Germline V gives CDR1 SQVTM, CDR2 ANQGSEA. Trimming at V came to 3 bases and at J to 5 bases, leaving 15 bases not matched to a gene.

V usage is TRBV28 and J usage is TRBJ1-2, with D perhaps matching TRBD1 (5 bases). Trimming stripped 6 bases from V and 6 bases from J, with 11 bases between. Germline-derived CDR1 and CDR2 are MDHEN and SYDVKM. This CDR3 is built from 12 residues. The CDR3 protein is CASSLQGNGYTF. Here the CDR3 DNA reads TGTGCCAGCAGCTTGCAGGGTAATGGCTACACCTTC.

This chain links TRBV7-9 with TRBJ1-1; 7 bases are a match to TRBD1. Germline V gives CDR1 SEHNR, CDR2 FQNEAQ (reference sequence). The V gene end was trimmed by 4 bases and the J gene end by 2 bases; junction bases not matched to a gene: 4. The CDR3 runs 14 residues. The CDR3 sequence is CASSSDRPNTEAFF. CDR3 nucleotide sequence: TGTGCCAGCAGCTCGGACAGGCCAAACACTGAAGCTTTCTTT.

The chain combines TRBV2 with TRBJ2-2; D is perhaps TRBD2 (5 bases). Germline-derived CDR1 and CDR2 are SNHLY and FYNNEI. Trimming pared 1 base from V and 9 bases from J, leaving 9 bases between. The length of the CDR3 is 13 residues. CDR3 sequence: CASSEVTGRELFF. Here the CDR3 DNA reads TGTGCCAGCAGTGAAGTGACGGGAAGGGAGCTGTTTTTT.

The count of this clone is one. The chain couples TRBV5-1 to TRBJ2-4; D might be TRBD1 (7 bases). Germline V CDR1 and CDR2: SGHRS, YFSETQ. The CDR3 has 14 amino acids. Trimming left V 4 bases short and J 7 bases short, with 15 bases between. Here the CDR3 reads CASSQYRGGNIQYF. The CDR3, as DNA: TGCGCCAGCAGCCAATACAGGGGAGGTAACATTCAGTACTTC. The full variable domain, completed using reference TRBV5-1 and TRBJ2-4, is KAGVTQTPRYLIKTRGQQVTLSCSPISGHRSVSWYQQTPGQGLQFLFEYFSETQRNKGNFPGRFSGRQFSNSRSEMNVSTLELGDSALYLCASSQYRGGNIQYFGAGTRLSVL.

The table lists this clone with a count of one. The genes are TRBV28 and TRBJ2-2, with D unclear. CDR3 length: 12 amino acids. Trimming shortened V by 6 bases and J by 5 bases, and 7 bases separated the two germline ends. Germline V gene data show CDR1 as MDHEN and CDR2 as SYDVKM. The CDR3 spells CASRRLTGELFF. The DNA for the CDR3 is TGTGCCAGCAGAAGACTTACCGGGGAGCTGTTTTTT.

The chain carries TRBV10-2 and TRBJ1-2, with 8 bases aligning to TRBD1. The CDR3 consists of 14 residues. Germline V lookup: CDR1 WSHSY, CDR2 SAAADI. Trimming cost V 6 bases and J 3 bases; bases outside gene matches: 6. CDR3: CASSPDRGHYGYTF. DNA for the CDR3: TGCGCCAGCAGCCCCGACAGGGGCCACTATGGCTACACCTTC.

The CDR3 here is CASSPPGLAAYEQYF. The CDR3 DNA follows: TGTGCCAGCTCACCTCCGGGACTAGCGGCGTACGAGCAGTACTTC. J is TRBJ2-7 and V is TRBV18, with 11 bases matching TRBD2. CDR1 and CDR2 (germline): KGHSH, LQKENI. The CDR3 is 15 residues long. V lost 3 bases to trimming and J lost 4 bases; unmatched junction nucleotides: 5.

The rearrangement joins TRBV5-1 to TRBJ2-1, with 7 nucleotides matching TRBD2. V lost 4 bases, J lost 9 bases, and 16 bases stayed unmatched. The CDR3 is 16 residues long. Germline CDR1 is SGHRS and CDR2 is YFSETQ. In DNA form, the CDR3 reads TGCGCCAGCAGCCACCCACGGGGGAGGGCTCCCGGTGAGCAGTTCTTC. This sequence encodes CASSHPRGRAPGEQFF.